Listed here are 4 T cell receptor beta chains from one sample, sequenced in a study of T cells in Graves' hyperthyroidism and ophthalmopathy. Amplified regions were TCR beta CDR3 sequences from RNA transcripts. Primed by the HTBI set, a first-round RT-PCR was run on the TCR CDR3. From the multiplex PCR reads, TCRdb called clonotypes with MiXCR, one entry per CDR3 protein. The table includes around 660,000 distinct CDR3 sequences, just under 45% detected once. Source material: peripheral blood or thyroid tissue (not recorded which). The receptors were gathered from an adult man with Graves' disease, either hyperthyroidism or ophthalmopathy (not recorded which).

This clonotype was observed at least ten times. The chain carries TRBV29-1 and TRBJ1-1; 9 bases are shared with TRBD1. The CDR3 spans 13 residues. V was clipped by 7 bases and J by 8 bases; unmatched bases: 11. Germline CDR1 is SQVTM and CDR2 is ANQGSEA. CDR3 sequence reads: CSGGTGQGLEAFF. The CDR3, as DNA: TGCAGCGGCGGTACGGGACAGGGACTAGAAGCTTTCTTT.

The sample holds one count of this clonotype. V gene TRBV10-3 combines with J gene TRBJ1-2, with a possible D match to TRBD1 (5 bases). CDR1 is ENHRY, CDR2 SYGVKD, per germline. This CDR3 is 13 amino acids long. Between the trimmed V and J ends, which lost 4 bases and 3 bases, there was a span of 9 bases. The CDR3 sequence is CAISAARDYGYTF. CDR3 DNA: TGTGCCATCAGTGCGGCCAGGGACTATGGCTACACCTTC.

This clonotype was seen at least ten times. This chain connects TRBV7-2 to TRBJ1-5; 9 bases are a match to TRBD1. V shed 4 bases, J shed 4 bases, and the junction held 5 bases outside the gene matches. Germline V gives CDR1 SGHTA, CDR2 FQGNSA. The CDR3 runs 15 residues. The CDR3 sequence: CASSSDRGTNQPQHF. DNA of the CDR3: TGTGCCAGCAGCTCGGACAGGGGTACGAATCAGCCCCAGCATTTT. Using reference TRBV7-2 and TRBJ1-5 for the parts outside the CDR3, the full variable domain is GAGVSQSPSNKVTEKGKDVELRCDPISGHTALYWYRQSLGQGLEFLIYFQGNSAPDKSGLPSDRFSAERTGGSVSTLTIQRTQQEDSAVYLCASSSDRGTNQPQHFGDGTRLSIL.

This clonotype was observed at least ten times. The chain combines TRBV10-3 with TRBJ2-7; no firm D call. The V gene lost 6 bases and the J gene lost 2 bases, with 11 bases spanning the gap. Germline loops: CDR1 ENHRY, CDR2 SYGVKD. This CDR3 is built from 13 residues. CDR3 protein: CAIRVEVAYEQYF. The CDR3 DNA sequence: TGTGCCATCAGAGTAGAAGTTGCCTACGAGCAGTACTTC.